A single sample is the source of the 26 T cell receptor beta chains below, sequenced in a study of T-cell memory formation after mild COVID-19 (dated by TCRdb to about 2021). The library was produced with 5' RACE. The listed sequencing device is Illumina NovaSeq 6000. The public sequencing data were trimmed at Q25 with fastp and processed into clonotypes with MiXCR by TCRdb, which kept only in-frame beta chains. Duplicate CDR3 protein sequences are folded into a single record with the most common DNA and genes. Counted in this sample were roughly 480,000 distinct CDR3 sequences; nearly 25% of them appeared once. The ten largest make up approximately 12% of the sample. The sequenced sample was PBMCs or a T cell subset sorted from them (not recorded which). These TCRs come from an adult woman who had mild COVID-19 (a few samples of this study predate the infection). The sample titles of this study are shuffled in the database, so cell type and time point are left out; the donor was told from shared clones.

The V gene is TRBV19, the J gene TRBJ2-2, with 7 bases identical to TRBD1. Trimming removed 3 bases from V and 3 bases from J; junction bases left unmatched: 4. This CDR3 is 15 amino acids long. Germline lookup yields CDR1 LNHDA and CDR2 SQIVND (reference sequence). The CDR3 DNA follows: TGTGCCAGTAGTATCCGTACAGGGGACACCGGGGAGCTGTTTTTT. Translating it yields CASSIRTGDTGELFF.

This clonotype was counted between two and nine times. The V call is TRBV6-5, the J call TRBJ2-1, with D uncertain. The CDR3 contains 16 residues. V lost 7 bases and J lost 0, with 16 bases in between. CDR1 is MNHEY, CDR2 SVGAGI, per germline. The CDR3 DNA sequence: TGTGCCAGCACGGCAAGGACCGCGAGCTCCTACAATGAGCAGTTCTTC. It yields the protein CASTARTASSYNEQFF.

The chain carries TRBV5-1 and TRBJ1-1; TRBD1 aligns across 7 bases. CDR1 is SGHRS, CDR2 YFSETQ, per germline. Trimming at V came to 0 bases and at J to 2 bases, leaving 7 bases not matched to a gene. The CDR3 sequence is 16 residues long. CDR3 bases: TGCGCCAGCAGCTTGGCAGGGGGTGAGATTAACACTGAAGCTTTCTTT. Protein product: CASSLAGGEINTEAFF.

This clonotype was counted between two and nine times. The chain uses TRBV2 and TRBJ2-7, with TRBD2 identical over 9 bases. Germline assignment: CDR1 SNHLY and CDR2 FYNNEI. There are 15 residues in the CDR3. With 0 bases clipped from V and 2 bases from J, the junction kept 2 bases outside the gene matches. The chain's CDR3 is CASSEAGGGAYEQYF. CDR3 coding DNA: TGTGCCAGCAGTGAAGCGGGCGGGGGGGCCTACGAGCAGTACTTC.

V usage is TRBV24-1 and J usage is TRBJ2-1; D remains unclear. CDR1 is KGHDR and CDR2 is SFDVKD in the germline V gene. The V end lost 11 bases, the J end lost 5 bases, and 15 bases lay between the germline ends. The CDR3 is 13 residues long. CDR3 bases: TGTGCCATCTCCTCCCTTCGCCACAATGAGCAGTTCTTC. Its translation is CAISSLRHNEQFF.

In its sample, this clonotype was seen many times. V is TRBV6-6 and J is TRBJ1-5, with TRBD1 identical over 8 bases. The CDR3 loop spans 15 amino acids. Germline CDR1 MNHNY, CDR2 SVGAGI (reference sequence). The J segment lost 4 bases and the V segment lost 5 bases, leaving 7 bases of the junction unmatched. CDR3 residues: CASSPGTGSNQPQHF. CDR3 bases: TGTGCCAGCAGTCCAGGGACAGGATCAAATCAGCCCCAGCATTTT.

V usage is TRBV7-8 and J usage is TRBJ1-5; D perhaps matches TRBD1 (5 bases). The CDR3 length is 12 residues. Germline CDR1 and CDR2: SGHVS and FQNEAQ. V was shortened by 4 bases and J by 8 bases, with 9 bases between the two germline ends. The CDR3 DNA reads TGTGCCAGCAGCTCTATGGGGGAGCCCCAGCATTTT. The encoded protein is CASSSMGEPQHF.

V gene TRBV18 combines with J gene TRBJ2-3; 7 bases match TRBD2. V was pared by 1 base and J by 4 bases, with 17 bases of the junction left unmatched. The CDR3 contains 19 residues. Germline values: CDR1 KGHSH, CDR2 LQKENI. The CDR3 DNA reads TGTGCCAGCTCACCACTGGTTTCGGGAGGCGGGAGTACGGCAGATACGCAGTATTTT. This sequence encodes CASSPLVSGGGSTADTQYF.

This clonotype has more than one count but fewer than ten. The gene calls are TRBV24-1 and TRBJ1-5, with D perhaps TRBD1 (6 bases). The V end was cut by 4 bases, the J end by 7 bases, with 13 bases between. The V gene's germline CDR1 is KGHDR and CDR2 SFDVKD. The CDR3 has 14 residues. The CDR3 region has the DNA TGTGCCACCAGTGACCGCAAACAGGGACAGCCCCAGCATTTT. Amino acids: CATSDRKQGQPQHF.

The rearrangement links TRBV19 to TRBJ2-7; D not certain. This CDR3 is 13 amino acids long. Trimming removed 3 bases at V and 1 base at J, with 7 bases between. Per the germline V gene, CDR1 is LNHDA and CDR2 is SQIVND (reference sequence). The CDR3: CASSIGWSYEQYF. The CDR3 DNA follows: TGTGCCAGTAGTATCGGGTGGTCCTACGAGCAGTACTTC. Complete variable domain (other parts from reference TRBV19 and TRBJ2-7): DGGITQSPKYLFRKEGQNVTLSCEQNLNHDAMYWYRQDPGQGLRLIYYSQIVNDFQKGDIAEGYSVSREKKESFPLTVTSAQKNPTAFYLCASSIGWSYEQYFGPGTRLTVT.

The J gene is TRBJ2-7, the V gene TRBV18, with 10 nucleotides matching TRBD2. With V trimmed by 2 bases and J by 5 bases, 3 bases remained unmatched. Germline assignment: CDR1 KGHSH and CDR2 LQKENI. The CDR3 loop spans 14 amino acids. The CDR3 reads CASSPFGLADEQYF. CDR3 DNA sequence: TGTGCCAGCTCACCATTCGGACTAGCGGACGAGCAGTACTTC.

This chain joins TRBV25-1 and TRBJ1-6, with 11 bases identical to TRBD1. The CDR3 contains 15 residues. The V gene end was trimmed by 1 base and the J gene end by 13 bases; junction bases not matched to a gene: 6. Germline loops: CDR1 MGHDK, CDR2 SYGVNS. The DNA of the CDR3 is TGTGCCAGCAGTGAATTTGGGACAGGGGGTTCGCCCCTCCACTTT. It codes for CASSEFGTGGSPLHF.

DNA of the CDR3: TGTGCCAGCAGCTTGATCCTAGCAGATGAGCAGTTCTTC. It specifies CASSLILADEQFF. The V gene is TRBV5-5, the J gene TRBJ2-1; maybe TRBD2 (5 bases). Germline CDR1 SGHKS, CDR2 YYEKEE (reference sequence). The CDR3 is 13 residues long. Trimming stripped 1 base from V and 8 bases from J, with 10 bases between.

The chain joins TRBV7-2 to TRBJ1-1, with D unclear. Per germline, CDR1 SGHTA and CDR2 FQGNSA. V gave up 7 bases and J gave up 0 bases, with 18 bases separating them. The CDR3 runs to 16 residues. Here the CDR3 DNA reads TGTGCCAGCACCCCGATGGCAGTCCCCATGAACACTGAAGCTTTCTTT. Translating gives CASTPMAVPMNTEAFF.

The rearrangement uses TRBV6-6 and TRBJ2-1; D may be TRBD1 or TRBD2 (5 bases each). The CDR3 runs to 14 residues. Trimming left V 4 bases short and J 2 bases short, with 9 bases between. From germline, CDR1 is MNHNY and CDR2 SVGAGI (reference sequence). The CDR3, as DNA: TGTGCCAGCAGTTTCCCGGGGCCCTACAATGAGCAGTTCTTC. Translation gives CASSFPGPYNEQFF.

The rearrangement joins TRBV3-1 to TRBJ1-2; D call uncertain. The V end lost 0 bases, the J end lost 7 bases, and 15 bases lay between the germline ends. The CDR3 spans 15 residues. CDR1 is LGHDT, CDR2 YNNKEL, per germline (reference sequence). CDR3 in amino acids: CASSQDNSPEFGYTF. CDR3 bases: TGTGCCAGCAGCCAAGACAACAGCCCTGAATTTGGCTACACCTTC.

Only a few counts were recorded for this clonotype. The chain employs TRBV6-6 and TRBJ1-4; 9 bases fit TRBD1. The ends lost 5 bases at V and 6 bases at J; junction bases unmatched: 7. This CDR3 has 15 residues. The V gene's germline CDR1 is MNHNY and CDR2 SVGAGI (reference sequence). The CDR3 nucleotides read TGTGCCAGCAGTGATCCGGGACAGGGTGATGAAAAACTGTTTTTT. Translation gives CASSDPGQGDEKLFF.

The chain recombines TRBV12-3 or TRBV12-4 with TRBJ1-1; D uncertain. The V gene lost 6 bases and the J gene lost 4 bases, with 12 bases spanning the gap. This CDR3 has 13 residues. CDR3 DNA: TGTGCCAGCAGGTCGGGATGGGGCACTGAAGCTTTCTTT. Protein product: CASRSGWGTEAFF.

The J gene is TRBJ2-3, the V gene TRBV30; no firm D call. The germline gives CDR1 GTSNPN, CDR2 SVGIG (reference sequence). V shed 2 bases and J shed 2 bases, with 11 bases lying between them. The CDR3 runs 14 residues. The CDR3 nucleotides read TGTGCCTGGAGTTGGGGTGCGGTCACAGATACGCAGTATTTT. As protein: CAWSWGAVTDTQYF.

This rearrangement joins TRBV6-5 to TRBJ2-7; the D is unclear. Trimming removed 2 bases at V and 3 bases at J, with 11 bases between. The CDR3 covers 14 residues. Looked up from germline, CDR1 is MNHEY and CDR2 is SVGAGI. The CDR3 DNA is TGTGCCAGCAGTTACCATGGCAGTAACTACGAGCAGTACTTC. It specifies CASSYHGSNYEQYF.

The sample holds a few counts of this clonotype. The CDR3 sequence: CASSQTSSYNEQFF. The CDR3 coding sequence is TGTGCCAGCAGCCAGACTAGCTCCTACAATGAGCAGTTCTTC. V and J are TRBV11-2 and TRBJ2-1; the D gene is possibly TRBD2 (6 bases). The CDR3 runs to 14 residues. The V gene's germline CDR1 is SGHAT and CDR2 FQNNGV. The germline V and J ends were trimmed by 5 bases and 0 bases, with 8 bases remaining between them.

This clonotype was observed many times. The V and J genes are TRBV6-2 or TRBV6-3 and TRBJ2-5; D gene uncertain. The V gene lost 0 bases and the J gene lost 4 bases, with 6 bases spanning the gap. Germline CDR1 MNHEY, CDR2 SVGEGT. The CDR3 spans 13 residues. CDR3 nucleotide sequence: TGTGCCAGCAGTTACTCGTTTTCAGAGACCCAGTACTTC. This gives the protein CASSYSFSETQYF.

This clonotype has only a few counts. The V and J genes are TRBV6-4 and TRBJ1-5, with D uncertain. The V gene's germline CDR1 is MRHNA and CDR2 SNTAGT. The CDR3 loop spans 13 amino acids. V lost 11 bases to trimming and J lost 2 bases, with 13 bases between them. The CDR3 loop reads CAVLAGGNQPQHF. For the CDR3, the DNA is TGTGCCGTCCTTGCGGGAGGCAATCAGCCCCAGCATTTT.

In its sample, this clonotype was seen a few times. The chain couples TRBV7-9 to TRBJ2-5, with TRBD2 identical over 11 bases. This CDR3 comprises 16 residues. With 2 bases clipped from V and 1 base from J, the junction kept 3 bases outside the gene matches. Germline CDR1 and CDR2: SEHNR and FQNEAQ (reference sequence). CDR3 DNA: TGTGCCAGCAGCTTAACGACTAGCGGGGCCCAAGAGACCCAGTACTTC. Protein: CASSLTTSGAQETQYF.

The table lists this clonotype with a few counts. The rearrangement joins TRBV5-1 to TRBJ1-6; D is possibly TRBD1 (5 bases). Trimming shortened V by 4 bases and J by 9 bases, and 17 bases separated the two germline ends. The CDR3 totals 15 residues. CDR1 SGHRS and CDR2 YFSETQ come from the germline V gene. CDR3: CASSLLLGTGSPLHF. As DNA, the CDR3 is TGCGCCAGCAGCCTACTTTTGGGCACAGGTTCACCCCTCCACTTT. The complete variable domain, with remaining parts taken from reference TRBV5-1 and TRBJ1-6, reads KAGVTQTPRYLIKTRGQQVTLSCSPISGHRSVSWYQQTPGQGLQFLFEYFSETQRNKGNFPGRFSGRQFSNSRSEMNVSTLELGDSALYLCASSLLLGTGSPLHFGNGTRLTVT.

The V and J genes are TRBV5-6 and TRBJ1-6; TRBD1 might be the D (5 bases). Trimming took 1 base from V and 7 from J, leaving 12 bases between them. The CDR3 totals 15 residues. CDR1 SGHDT and CDR2 YYEEEE come from the germline V gene. CDR3 amino acids: CASSLWQGPNSPLHF. DNA of the CDR3: TGTGCCAGCAGCTTGTGGCAGGGCCCGAATTCACCCCTCCACTTT. The full variable domain, in which reference TRBV5-6 and TRBJ1-6 provide the parts outside the CDR3, is DAGVTQSPTHLIKTRGQQVTLRCSPKSGHDTVSWYQQALGQGPQFIFQYYEEEERQRGNFPDRFSGHQFPNYSSELNVNALLLGDSALYLCASSLWQGPNSPLHFGNGTRLTVT.